The source of this T cell receptor (beta chain) is a study of T cell repertoires in cytomegalovirus infection. As for the study in general: Both CMV infection and a matching HLA type were indicated by public TCR beta signatures.

A single record per CDR3 protein comes from TCRdb applying MiXCR to the reads. The repertoire consists of a few hundred thousand distinct CDR3 sequences, with roughly 17% occurring once and the leading ten covering 12%. In its sample, this clonotype was seen many times. The antigen is undetermined. Study-level points and caveats: The ex vivo response showed dominance by HLA-C-restricted CMV-specific TCR beta clonotypes.

Looked up from germline, CDR1 is SNHLY and CDR2 is FYNNEI. This CDR3 comprises 14 residues. V lost 7 bases to trimming and J lost 3 bases; unmatched junction nucleotides: 6. The rearrangement uses TRBV2 and TRBJ1-5; 7 bases fit TRBD1. What was sequenced was PBMCs. The TCR originated in a human donor in good health (CMV status not recorded). Some clones in this sample may be carry-over from other donors' samples. CDR3 sequence (DNA): TGTGCCAGCAAGAACGACAGGGTCAATCAGCCCCAGCATTTT. Its translation is CASKNDRVNQPQHF.